This T cell receptor beta chain was recovered during a study of blood T cell repertoires in COVID-19. Looking at the study overall: Acute-phase and convalescent COVID-19 samples originated in the United States, Italy and Spain. PBMCs, B-cell-depleted T cells, or T cells provided the cDNA or gDNA that made up the material.

Per the germline V gene, CDR1 is MNHEY and CDR2 is SVGAGI. The CDR3 loop spans 15 amino acids. Unmatched junction bases numbered 6, after V lost 5 bases and J lost 4 bases. Authors' processing steps: The authors estimated nucleated cell counts from reference gene primer amplification. Method: immunoSEQ multiplex PCR; TCRdb's copy keeps in-frame clones and lacks some. V and J calls and clone size come straight from that table; D and trimming were deduced from the DNA. In the table there are some 97,000 clones, about nine tenths of which are singletons. The sample taken for sequencing was peripheral blood. The sequence came from a man in his fifties with active COVID-19. V gene TRBV6-5 combines with J gene TRBJ2-1; TRBD1 aligns across 9 bases. The CDR3 region has the DNA TGTGCCAGCAGTACACCCGGGACAGGGTACAATGAGCAGTTCTTC. This encodes CASSTPGTGYNEQFF.